This T cell receptor (beta chain) was observed in a study of T cell responses to AZD1222 COVID-19 vaccine. Overall study findings and caveats: Reports indicate that nearly half of spike-specific TCRs are directed at unmutated variant regions. Repertoire collection took place solely once the T cell response had peaked. White British ancestry dominated among donors, who included more females, and clonal diversity was possibly underestimated.

This clone was detected a few times. Its antigen is as yet unknown. Assay used: immunoSEQ multiplex PCR; TCRdb lists only in-frame clones, some missing. Here the sample spans over 70,000 clones, roughly 85% being singletons. Sequenced material: peripheral blood, taken on day 0 of AZD1222 vaccination. The clonotype was recovered from an adult in good health.

CDR3 sequence (DNA): TGTGCCAGCAGACCGGGACTAGCGAACGAGCAGTACTTC. As protein: CASRPGLANEQYF. The V call is TRBV7-6, the J call TRBJ2-7; 10 nucleotides align to TRBD2. This CDR3 spans 13 amino acids. CDR1 and CDR2 from the germline V gene are SGHVS and FNYEAQ. V shed 6 bases, J shed 5 bases, and the junction held 4 bases outside the gene matches.